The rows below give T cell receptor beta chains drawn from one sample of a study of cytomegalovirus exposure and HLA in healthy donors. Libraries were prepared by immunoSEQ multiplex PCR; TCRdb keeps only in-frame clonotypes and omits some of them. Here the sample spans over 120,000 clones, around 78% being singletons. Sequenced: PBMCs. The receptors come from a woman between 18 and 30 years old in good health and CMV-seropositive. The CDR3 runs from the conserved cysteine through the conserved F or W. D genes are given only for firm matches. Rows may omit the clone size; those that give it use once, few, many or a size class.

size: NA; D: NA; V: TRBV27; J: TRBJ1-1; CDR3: CASTYGGGGNTEAFF; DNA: TGTGCCAGCACCTACGGCGGGGGAGGAAACACTGAAGCTTTCTTT
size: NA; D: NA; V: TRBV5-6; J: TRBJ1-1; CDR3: CASSWGVGDTEAFF; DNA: TGTGCCAGCAGCTGGGGGGTCGGGGACACTGAAGCTTTCTTT
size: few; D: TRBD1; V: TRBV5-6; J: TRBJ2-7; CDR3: CASSPRQGWYEQYF; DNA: TGTGCCAGCAGCCCCCGACAGGGGTGGTACGAGCAGTACTTC
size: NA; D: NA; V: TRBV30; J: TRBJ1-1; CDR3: CAWSVLGGALPTEAFF; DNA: TGTGCCTGGAGTGTTCTGGGGGGGGCACTCCCCACTGAAGCTTTCTTT
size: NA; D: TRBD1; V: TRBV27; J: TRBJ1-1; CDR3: CASSFGTGLNTEAFF; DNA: TGTGCCAGCAGTTTTGGGACAGGCTTGAACACTGAAGCTTTCTTT
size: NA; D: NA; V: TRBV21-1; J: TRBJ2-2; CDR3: CASAAGLVWRGGGELFF; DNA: TGTGCCAGCGCAGCGGGTCTGGTTTGGCGGGGTGGCGGGGAGCTGTTTTTT
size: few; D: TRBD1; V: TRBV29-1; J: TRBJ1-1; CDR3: CSVEAGQGRKAFF; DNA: TGCAGCGTTGAGGCGGGACAGGGAAGGAAAGCTTTCTTT
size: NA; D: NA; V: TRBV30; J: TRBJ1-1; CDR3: CAWSQGGTEAFF; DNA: TGTGCCTGGAGTCAGGGCGGCACTGAAGCTTTCTTT
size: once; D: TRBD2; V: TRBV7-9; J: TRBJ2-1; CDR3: CATGGSLSYNEQFF; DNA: TGTGCCACCGGGGGGTCCCTCTCCTACAATGAGCAGTTCTTC
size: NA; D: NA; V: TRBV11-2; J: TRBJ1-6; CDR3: CASSLAGKSSPLHF; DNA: TGTGCCAGCAGCTTAGCAGGGAAAAGTTCACCCCTCCACTTT
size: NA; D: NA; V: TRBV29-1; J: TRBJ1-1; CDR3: CSVVRAGADTEAFF; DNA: TGCAGCGTTGTTCGGGCGGGGGCGGACACTGAAGCTTTCTTT
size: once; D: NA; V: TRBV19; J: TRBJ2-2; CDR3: CASRGAGYNTGELFF; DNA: TGTGCCAGTAGAGGTGCAGGGTATAACACCGGGGAGCTGTTTTTT
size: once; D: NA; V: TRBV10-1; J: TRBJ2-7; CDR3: CASSGTGLSYEQYF; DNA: TGCGCCAGCAGTGGTACGGGTTTATCCTACGAGCAGTACTTC
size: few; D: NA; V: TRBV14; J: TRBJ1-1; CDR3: CASSRNQGNTEAFF; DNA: TGTGCCAGCAGCCGTAACCAGGGTAACACTGAAGCTTTCTTT
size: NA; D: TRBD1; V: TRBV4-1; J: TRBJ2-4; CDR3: CASSGQGGYIQYF; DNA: TGCGCCAGCAGCGGACAGGGGGGGTACATTCAGTACTTC
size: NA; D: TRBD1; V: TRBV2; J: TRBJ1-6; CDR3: CASRGTGRNSPLHF; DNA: TGTGCCAGCAGAGGGACAGGGAGAAATTCACCCCTCCACTTT
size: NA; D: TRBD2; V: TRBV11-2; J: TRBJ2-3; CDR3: CASSWGLNTQYF; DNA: TGTGCCAGCAGCTGGGGACTAAATACGCAGTATTTT
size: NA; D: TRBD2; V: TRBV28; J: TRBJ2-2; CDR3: CASSLGEGLAGNTGELFF; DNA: TGTGCCAGCAGTTTGGGAGAGGGGCTAGCGGGCAACACCGGGGAGCTGTTTTTT